This T cell receptor beta chain was sequenced in a study of cytomegalovirus exposure and HLA in healthy donors. Broader study findings: Among CMV-associated TCR beta chains, most appeared HLA-restricted in a later analysis.

As to this clone: Its antigen remains unidentified.

PCR involved 60 Vbeta and 13 Jbeta primers. Using immunoSEQ multiplex PCR, the repertoire was profiled, and TCRdb retains in-frame clones only, with some absent. The table includes about 160,000 clones, 80% to 90% detected once. This sequence originates from a woman younger than 35 in good health and CMV-seronegative. The specimen was PBMCs.

The CDR3 bases are TGTGCCAGCAGTTTAATTGCAGGGAACACTGAAGCTTTCTTT. This encodes CASSLIAGNTEAFF. The genes are TRBV28 and TRBJ1-1; D unclear. Between the trimmed V and J ends, which lost 2 bases and 1 base, there was a span of 8 bases. The CDR3 loop spans 14 amino acids. Germline CDR1 and CDR2: MDHEN and SYDVKM.